Listed below are T cell receptor beta chains from one sample, sequenced in a study of cytomegalovirus exposure and HLA in healthy donors. Generated by immunoSEQ multiplex PCR, the TCRdb table keeps only in-frame clones and is missing some. The profile covers more than 100,000 clones, with about 76% appearing a single time and around 1.3% taken by the ten largest. Sequenced sample: PBMCs. The receptors originated from a woman aged 35 to 49 in good health and CMV-seronegative. The CDR3 runs from the conserved cysteine through the conserved F or W. Fields, in order: clone size, J gene, D gene, V gene, CDR3 protein, CDR3 DNA. D genes are given only for firm matches. Clone size is not always given. Where it is, it says once, few, many or a class for expanded clones.

>NA|TRBJ1-2|NA|TRBV5-8
CASSLINYGYTF
TGTGCCAGCAGCTTAATAAACTATGGCTACACCTTC
>few|TRBJ2-2|NA|TRBV6-4
CASTGDTNTGELFF
TGTGCCAGCACTGGGGACACAAACACCGGGGAGCTGTTTTTT
>NA|TRBJ2-3|NA|TRBV6-6
CASSFAGSPTDTQYF
TGTGCCAGCAGTTTCGCGGGGAGCCCCACAGATACGCAGTATTTT
>NA|TRBJ2-6|TRBD1|TRBV6-5
CASSYDRGSGANVLTF
TGTGCCAGCAGTTACGACAGGGGTTCAGGGGCCAACGTCCTGACTTTC
>NA|TRBJ1-2|TRBD1|TRBV28
CASSSLSGDRERIYGYTF
TGTGCCAGCAGTTCTCTAAGCGGGGACAGGGAAAGAATCTATGGCTACACCTTC
>NA|TRBJ2-2|NA|TRBV29-1
CSVDIDRTPSGELFF
TGCAGCGTCGATATAGATAGGACACCCTCCGGGGAGCTGTTTTTT
>NA|TRBJ1-5|NA|TRBV2
CASSETGVNQPQHF
TGTGCCAGCAGTGAAACCGGGGTCAATCAGCCCCAGCATTTT
>NA|TRBJ2-7|NA|TRBV4-2
CASSPREVSYEQYF
TGTGCCAGCAGCCCCCGGGAAGTCTCCTACGAGCAGTACTTC
>NA|TRBJ1-5|NA|TRBV6-5
CASSSNREPQHF
TGTGCCAGTAGCTCCAATCGGGAGCCCCAGCATTTT
>NA|TRBJ1-5|NA|TRBV28
CASSLTIQPQHF
TGTGCCAGCAGTTTAACTATACAGCCCCAGCATTTT
>NA|TRBJ1-5|NA|TRBV18
CASSPRREQPQHF
TGTGCCAGCTCACCACGCAGGGAACAGCCCCAGCATTTT
>few|TRBJ1-6|NA|TRBV27
CASSLQGPDSPLHF
TGTGCCAGCAGTTTACAGGGTCCGGATTCACCCCTCCACTTT
>few|TRBJ1-2|NA|TRBV19
CASSLHTSNYGYTF
TGTGCCAGTAGTCTTCACACCTCTAACTATGGCTACACCTTC
>once|TRBJ1-1|NA|TRBV15
CATSRVDRSNTEAFF
TGTGCCACCAGCAGAGTGGACAGATCGAACACTGAAGCTTTCTTT
>NA|TRBJ2-7|TRBD1|TRBV7-9
CASSPWTGSSYEQYF
TGTGCCAGCAGCCCATGGACAGGCAGCTCCTACGAGCAGTACTTC
>NA|TRBJ1-1|TRBD1|TRBV6-6
CASRQGGETEAFF
TGTGCCAGCAGACAGGGGGGAGAAACTGAAGCTTTCTTT
>few|TRBJ1-1|TRBD1|TRBV25-1
CASSGRQGARNTEAFF
TGTGCCAGCAGTGGGAGACAGGGGGCCAGGAACACTGAAGCTTTCTTT
>few|TRBJ2-1|TRBD2|TRBV5-1
CASSLTPDGGEQFF
TGCGCCAGCAGCTTGACGCCTGACGGGGGGGAGCAGTTCTTC
>NA|TRBJ2-7|NA|TRBV7-8
CASSSTGRDAYEQYF
TGTGCCAGCAGCTCTACTGGCAGGGATGCTTACGAGCAGTACTTC
>NA|TRBJ2-3|TRBD2|TRBV4-1
CASSQMGSGGTDTQYF
TGCGCCAGCAGCCAGATGGGTAGCGGGGGCACAGATACGCAGTATTTT
>NA|TRBJ2-7|NA|TRBV7-2
CASSLDNSPSEQYF
TGTGCCAGCAGCTTAGACAACAGCCCAAGCGAGCAGTACTTC
>NA|TRBJ2-7|TRBD1|TRBV6-5
CASRMDRGSSEQYF
TGTGCCAGCAGGATGGACAGGGGATCGTCCGAGCAGTACTTC
>NA|TRBJ2-7|TRBD1|TRBV15
CATSRGGQGSYEQYF
TGTGCCACCAGCAGAGGGGGACAGGGGTCGTACGAGCAGTACTTC